The clone carrying this TCR beta chain has just a few counts. Its matching antigen is unknown. TCRdb processed the reads anew with MiXCR; each CDR3 protein has one entry. The profile covers tens of thousands of distinct CDR3 sequences, with 10% to 15% appearing a single time and roughly 8% taken by the ten largest. This sample was taken from a study of type 1 regulatory T cells. About the study: T-allo10 is an in vitro-generated, Tr1-enriched CD4 T cell product specific for alloantigen.

The study, taken as a whole, reports: Compared with non-Tr1 cells, Tr1 cells showed a narrower TCR repertoire.

Sequencing was done on a sample of cultured non-Tr1 T cells, either the whole culture or a sorted T cell fraction (not recorded which). The sequence was collected from a human donor in good health.

Here the CDR3 DNA reads TGTGCCAGCAGCTTAGGACAGGGGGCCAATCAGCCCCAGCATTTT. Residues: CASSLGQGANQPQHF. This chain connects TRBV7-2 to TRBJ1-5, with 10 bases aligning to TRBD1. The CDR3 spans 15 residues. From germline, CDR1 is SGHTA and CDR2 FQGNSA. V was pared by 1 base and J by 3 bases, with 0 bases of the junction left unmatched.